These 10 T cell receptor beta chains share one sample of origin, sequenced in a study of blood T cell repertoires in COVID-19 (dated by TCRdb to the early 2020s). Receptor amplification or capture employed the immunoSEQ multiplex PCR assay. Sourced from immuneACCESS, this table was stored by TCRdb with only in-frame sequences that have V and J called. A share of the clones is absent; for the studies checked, an unresolved V gene accounts for under half, and the remainder has no known explanation. The sample includes around 400,000 clones, with around 87% observed a single time. The leading ten clones occupy 8% to 13% of the sample. The source material was peripheral blood. The receptors come from a young woman with COVID-19, enrolled during active disease.

The V gene is TRBV5-5, the J gene TRBJ2-4, with D possibly being TRBD1 (7 bases). There are 13 residues in the CDR3. V lost 0 bases, J lost 8 bases, and 9 bases lay in between. CDR1 SGHKS and CDR2 YYEKEE come from the germline V gene (reference sequence). Here the CDR3 DNA reads TGTGCCAGCAGCTTGGCCAGGGGGGACATTCAGTACTTC. Its translation is CASSLARGDIQYF.

The rearrangement uses TRBV12-3 or TRBV12-4 and TRBJ2-7; no reliable D call. V was clipped by 3 bases and J by 4 bases, with 7 bases between them. This CDR3 contains 12 residues. The CDR3 loop reads CASSLGLYEQYF. CDR3 nucleotide sequence: TGTGCCAGCAGTTTGGGCCTTTACGAGCAGTACTTC.

This rearrangement joins TRBV6-6 to TRBJ2-1, with TRBD2 matching over 14 bases. This CDR3 is 16 amino acids long. Germline CDR1 is MNHNY and CDR2 is SVGAGI (reference sequence). With V trimmed by 4 bases and J by 6 bases, 5 bases remained unmatched. CDR3 protein: CASSSLGLAGANEQFF. The CDR3 nucleotides are TGTGCCAGCAGTTCCCTGGGACTAGCGGGAGCCAATGAGCAGTTCTTC.

This clone has a single count. The chain combines TRBV6-6 with TRBJ2-2, with no clear D. This CDR3 contains 15 residues. Germline CDR1 reads MNHNY; CDR2 reads SVGAGI (reference sequence). V lost 2 bases to trimming and J lost 4 bases, with 11 bases between them. The CDR3 region has the DNA TGTGCCAGCAGTTACCCCCGAGGAGCCACCGGGGAGCTGTTTTTT. It translates to CASSYPRGATGELFF.

V and J are TRBV7-2 and TRBJ2-1; D is ambiguous. Trimming cost V 2 bases and J 5 bases, with 7 bases left between them. Germline V CDR1 and CDR2: SGHTA, FQGNSA. This CDR3 has 13 residues. CDR3 nucleotide sequence: TGTGCCAGCAGCTTAAGCATGAACAATGAGCAGTTCTTC. Translation: CASSLSMNNEQFF.

This clone was found a few times. This chain joins TRBV4-2 and TRBJ1-2; tentative D call: TRBD1 (6 bases). From germline, CDR1 is LGHNA and CDR2 YNFKEQ. Trimming pared 4 bases from V and 0 bases from J, leaving 9 bases between. The CDR3 is 14 residues long. The CDR3 spells CASSPDSPNYGYTF. For the CDR3, the DNA is TGTGCCAGCAGCCCGGACAGCCCTAACTATGGCTACACCTTC.

Worth noting for this clone: The identical CDR3 is also encoded by other nucleotide sequences in the sample. The rearrangement uses TRBV28 and TRBJ2-1, with 14 bases lining up with TRBD2. Germline-derived CDR1 and CDR2 are MDHEN and SYDVKM. The trim removed 5 bases at V and 7 bases at J, leaving 4 bases unmatched. This CDR3 is 15 amino acids long. The CDR3 here is CASSLGTSGSNEQFF. CDR3 nucleotide sequence: TGTGCCAGCAGTCTTGGGACTAGCGGGAGTAATGAGCAGTTCTTC.

This clone came up a few times. The genes are TRBV28 and TRBJ1-1; D not resolved. Germline CDR1 reads MDHEN; CDR2 reads SYDVKM. The CDR3 covers 11 residues. V lost 7 bases, J lost 0 bases, and 3 bases lay in between. CDR3 DNA: TGTGCCAGCAATATGAACACTGAAGCTTTCTTT. It yields the protein CASNMNTEAFF.

This chain links TRBV5-6 with TRBJ2-7; D uncertain. Trimming took off 0 bases at V and 1 base at J, with 11 bases between the two ends. The germline V gene has CDR1 SGHDT and CDR2 YYEEEE. This CDR3 has 15 residues. CDR3 sequence: CASSLDVALSYEQYF. The CDR3 coding sequence is TGTGCCAGCAGCTTGGACGTAGCTCTATCCTACGAGCAGTACTTC.

This clone occurred a few times. This rearrangement joins TRBV5-1 to TRBJ1-1; a weak D match, TRBD1 (6 bases). The CDR3 runs to 14 residues. Trimming stripped 8 bases from V and 0 bases from J, with 14 bases between. Germline loops: CDR1 SGHRS, CDR2 YFSETQ. This CDR3 is CASTQGVMNTEAFF. The CDR3 DNA reads as TGCGCCAGTACACAGGGAGTGATGAACACTGAAGCTTTCTTT.